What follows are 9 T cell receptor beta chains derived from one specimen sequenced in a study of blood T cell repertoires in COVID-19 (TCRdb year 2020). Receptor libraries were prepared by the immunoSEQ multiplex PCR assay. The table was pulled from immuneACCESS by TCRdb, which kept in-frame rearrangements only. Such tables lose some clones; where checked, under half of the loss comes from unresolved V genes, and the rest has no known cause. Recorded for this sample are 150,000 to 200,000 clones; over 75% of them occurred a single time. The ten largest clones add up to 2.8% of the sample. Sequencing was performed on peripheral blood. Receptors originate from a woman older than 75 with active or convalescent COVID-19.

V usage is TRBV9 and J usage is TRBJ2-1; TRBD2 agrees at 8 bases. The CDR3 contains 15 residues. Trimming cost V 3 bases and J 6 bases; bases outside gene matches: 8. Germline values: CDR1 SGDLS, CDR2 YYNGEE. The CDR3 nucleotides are TGTGCCAGCAGCGGACGGGGGGGGCTTCGCAATGAGCAGTTCTTC. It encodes CASSGRGGLRNEQFF.

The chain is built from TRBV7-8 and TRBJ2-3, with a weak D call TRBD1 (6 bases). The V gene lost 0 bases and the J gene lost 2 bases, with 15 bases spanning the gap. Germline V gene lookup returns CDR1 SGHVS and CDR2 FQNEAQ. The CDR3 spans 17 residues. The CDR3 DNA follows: TGTGCCAGCAGCTTAGCGCCGGGACACAACCCCACAGATACGCAGTATTTT. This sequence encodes CASSLAPGHNPTDTQYF.

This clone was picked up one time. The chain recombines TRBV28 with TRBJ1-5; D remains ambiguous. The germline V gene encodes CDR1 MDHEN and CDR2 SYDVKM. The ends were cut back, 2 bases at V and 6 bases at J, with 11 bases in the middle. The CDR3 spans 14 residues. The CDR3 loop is CASSLPSGVQPQHF. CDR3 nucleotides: TGTGCCAGCAGTTTACCCTCGGGTGTTCAGCCCCAGCATTTT.

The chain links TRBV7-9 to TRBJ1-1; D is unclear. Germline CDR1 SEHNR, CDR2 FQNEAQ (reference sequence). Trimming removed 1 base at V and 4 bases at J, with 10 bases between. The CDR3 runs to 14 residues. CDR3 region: CASSLEAGGTEAFF. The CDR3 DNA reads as TGTGCCAGCAGCTTAGAGGCGGGAGGCACTGAAGCTTTCTTT.

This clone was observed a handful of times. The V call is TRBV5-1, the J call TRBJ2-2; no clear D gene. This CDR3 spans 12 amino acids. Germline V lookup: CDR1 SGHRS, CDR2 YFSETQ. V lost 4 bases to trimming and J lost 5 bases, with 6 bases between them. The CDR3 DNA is TGCGCCAGCAGCCCGAGAACCGGGGAGCTGTTTTTT. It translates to CASSPRTGELFF. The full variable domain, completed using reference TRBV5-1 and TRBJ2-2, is KAGVTQTPRYLIKTRGQQVTLSCSPISGHRSVSWYQQTPGQGLQFLFEYFSETQRNKGNFPGRFSGRQFSNSRSEMNVSTLELGDSALYLCASSPRTGELFFGEGSRLTVL.

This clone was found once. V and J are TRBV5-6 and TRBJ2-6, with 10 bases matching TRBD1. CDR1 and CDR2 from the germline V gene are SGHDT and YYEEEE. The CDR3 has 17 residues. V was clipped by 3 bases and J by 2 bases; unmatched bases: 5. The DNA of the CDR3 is TGTGCCAGCAGCTCACCGGGACAGGGGCCTGGGGCCAACGTCCTGACTTTC. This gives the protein CASSSPGQGPGANVLTF.

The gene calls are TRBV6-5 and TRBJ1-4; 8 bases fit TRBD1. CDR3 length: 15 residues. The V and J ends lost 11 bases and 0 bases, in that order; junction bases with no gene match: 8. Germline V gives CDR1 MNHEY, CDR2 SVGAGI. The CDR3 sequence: CAGGQGPATNEKLFF. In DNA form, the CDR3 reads TGTGCCGGCGGACAGGGCCCTGCAACTAATGAAAAACTGTTTTTT.

DNA for the CDR3: TGTGCCAGCAGTCGGGACAGGGGGAACTATGGCTACACCTTC. Its protein is CASSRDRGNYGYTF. This chain connects TRBV6-5 to TRBJ1-2; 11 bases align to TRBD1. CDR1 MNHEY and CDR2 SVGAGI come from the germline V gene. The CDR3 length is 14 residues. The J segment lost 2 bases and the V segment lost 5 bases, leaving 1 base of the junction unmatched.

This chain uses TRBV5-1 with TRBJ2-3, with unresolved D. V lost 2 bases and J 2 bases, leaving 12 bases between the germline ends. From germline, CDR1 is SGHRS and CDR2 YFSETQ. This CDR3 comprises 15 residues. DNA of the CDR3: TGCGCCAGCAGCTTAGAGGTCCGCCCCACAGATACGCAGTATTTT. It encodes CASSLEVRPTDTQYF.